The subject of this entry is one T cell receptor (beta chain). The treatment was: roughly 20 received Ad26.COV2.S at low or high dose, single or two shots; about five received placebo; per-sample allocation not given. Sample collection was performed on day 63 after the first vaccine or placebo injection. This sample stems from a study of Ad26.COV2.S vaccination and SARS-CoV-2 variants. In the study overall: Participants got Ad26.COV2.S intramuscularly, once or twice 56 days apart.

This CDR3 spans 16 amino acids. Trimming stripped 0 bases from V and 2 bases from J, with 11 bases between. Germline V gene data show CDR1 as LGHDT and CDR2 as YNNKEL (reference sequence). Some clones are missing from TCRdb's copy, which holds only in-frame ones; the method was immunoSEQ multiplex PCR. The sample gives about 350,000 clones, approximately 86% of which show up once; approximately 12% is in the top ten. The sample consisted of peripheral blood, taken in a trial of Ad26.COV2.S vaccine versus placebo. The sequence was collected from a person aged 18 to 65 who received the Ad26.COV2.S COVID-19 vaccine or a placebo. The chain employs TRBV3-1 (or the pseudogene TRBV3-2) and TRBJ1-5; no reliable D call. CDR3 region: CASSQDWGSGNQPQHF. In nucleotides, the CDR3 is TGTGCCAGCAGCCAAGATTGGGGTTCTGGCAATCAGCCCCAGCATTTT.